The present T cell receptor (beta chain) was sequenced within a study of blood T cell repertoires in COVID-19. Study-wide context: T cells, B-cell-depleted T cells, or PBMCs supplied cDNA or gDNA.

Authors' processing steps: Reference gene primer amplification gave estimated nucleated cell counts. Some clones are missing from TCRdb's copy, which holds only in-frame ones; the method was immunoSEQ multiplex PCR. V, J and clone size are taken as reported in that table, and D and trimming were inferred from the DNA itself. The sample lists roughly 26,000 clones; 85% to 95% were seen once. The V and J ends lost 7 bases and 9 bases, in that order; junction bases with no gene match: 4. Germline V gene lookup returns CDR1 MNHEY and CDR2 SVGAGI. The CDR3 covers 13 residues. There are a few counts of this clone.

V and J are TRBV6-5 and TRBJ1-6; 9 positions match TRBD1. This TCR derives from a human donor in a cohort sampled during active COVID-19. The sequenced sample consisted of peripheral blood. CDR3 sequence: CASKQGAISPLHF. The CDR3 nucleotides are TGTGCCAGCAAACAGGGGGCGATTTCACCCCTCCACTTT.